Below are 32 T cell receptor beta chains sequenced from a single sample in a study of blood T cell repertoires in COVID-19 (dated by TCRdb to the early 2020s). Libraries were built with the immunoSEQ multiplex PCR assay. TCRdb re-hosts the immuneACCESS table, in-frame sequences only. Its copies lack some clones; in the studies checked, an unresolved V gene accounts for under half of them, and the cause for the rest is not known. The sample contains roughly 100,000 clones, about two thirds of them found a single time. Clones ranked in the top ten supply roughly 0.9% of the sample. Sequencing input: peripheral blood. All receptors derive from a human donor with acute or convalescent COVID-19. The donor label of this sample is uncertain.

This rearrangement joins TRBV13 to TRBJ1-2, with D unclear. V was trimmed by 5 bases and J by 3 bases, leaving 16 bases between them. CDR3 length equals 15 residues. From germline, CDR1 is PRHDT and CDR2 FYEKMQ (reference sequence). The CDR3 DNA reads TGTGCCAGCAGCCGCAACGGAGGATTAGACTATGGCTACACCTTC. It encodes CASSRNGGLDYGYTF.

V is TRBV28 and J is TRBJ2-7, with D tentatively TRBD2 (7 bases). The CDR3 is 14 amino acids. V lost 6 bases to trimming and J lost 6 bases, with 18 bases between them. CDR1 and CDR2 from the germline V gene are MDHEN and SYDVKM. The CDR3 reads CASREGGGTSEQYV. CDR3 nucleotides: TGTGCCAGCAGAGAGGGGGGGGGAACCTCCGAGCAGTACGTC.

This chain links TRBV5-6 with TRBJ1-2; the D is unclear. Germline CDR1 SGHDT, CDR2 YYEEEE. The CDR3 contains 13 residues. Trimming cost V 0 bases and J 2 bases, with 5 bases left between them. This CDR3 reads CASSLGRNYGYTF. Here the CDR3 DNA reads TGTGCCAGCAGCTTGGGCAGGAACTATGGCTACACCTTC.

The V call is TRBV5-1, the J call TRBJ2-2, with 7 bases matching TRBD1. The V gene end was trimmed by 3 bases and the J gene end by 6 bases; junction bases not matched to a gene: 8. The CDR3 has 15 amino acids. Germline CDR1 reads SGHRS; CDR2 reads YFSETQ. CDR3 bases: TGCGCCAGCAGCTCACAGGGGATCGTAGCCGGGGAGCTGTTTTTT. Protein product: CASSSQGIVAGELFF.

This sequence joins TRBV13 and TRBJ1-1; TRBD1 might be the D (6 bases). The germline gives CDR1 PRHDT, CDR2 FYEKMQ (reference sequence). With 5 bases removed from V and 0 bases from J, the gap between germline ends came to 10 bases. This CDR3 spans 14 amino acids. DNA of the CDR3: TGTGCCAGCAGCCAAGACAGGTTGAACACTGAAGCTTTCTTT. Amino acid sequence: CASSQDRLNTEAFF.

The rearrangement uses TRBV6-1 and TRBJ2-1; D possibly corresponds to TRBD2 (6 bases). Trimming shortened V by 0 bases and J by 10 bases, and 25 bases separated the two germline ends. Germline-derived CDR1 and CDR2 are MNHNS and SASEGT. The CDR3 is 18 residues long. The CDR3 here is CASSEAGGTFGGPGEQFF. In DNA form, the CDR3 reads TGTGCCAGCAGTGAAGCGGGAGGCACTTTTGGAGGACCCGGCGAGCAGTTCTTC.

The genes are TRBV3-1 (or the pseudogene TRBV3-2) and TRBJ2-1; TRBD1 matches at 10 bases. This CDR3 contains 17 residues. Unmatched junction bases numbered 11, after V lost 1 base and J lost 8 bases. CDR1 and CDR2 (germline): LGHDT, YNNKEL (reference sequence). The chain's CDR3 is CASSQGAVGTGDHEQFF. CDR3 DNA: TGTGCCAGCAGCCAAGGAGCGGTGGGGACAGGGGATCATGAGCAGTTCTTC.

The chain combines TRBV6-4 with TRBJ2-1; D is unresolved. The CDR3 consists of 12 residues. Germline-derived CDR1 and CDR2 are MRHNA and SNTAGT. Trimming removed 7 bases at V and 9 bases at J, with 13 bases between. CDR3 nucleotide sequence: TGTGCCAGCAACAGTTTACCCGGTGAGCAGTTCTTC. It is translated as CASNSLPGEQFF.

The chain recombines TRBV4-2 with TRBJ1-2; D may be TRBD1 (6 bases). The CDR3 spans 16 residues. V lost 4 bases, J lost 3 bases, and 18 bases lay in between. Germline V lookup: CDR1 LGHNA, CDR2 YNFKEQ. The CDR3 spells CASSRSNGRGDYGYTF. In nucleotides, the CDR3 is TGTGCCAGCAGCCGTAGCAACGGCAGGGGAGACTATGGCTACACCTTC.

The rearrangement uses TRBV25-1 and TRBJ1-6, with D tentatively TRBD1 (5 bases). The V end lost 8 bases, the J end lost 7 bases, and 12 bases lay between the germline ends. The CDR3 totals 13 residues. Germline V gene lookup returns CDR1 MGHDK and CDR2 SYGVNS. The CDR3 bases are TGTGCCAGCGGGGGACTGCCCAATTCACCCCTCCACTTT. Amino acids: CASGGLPNSPLHF.

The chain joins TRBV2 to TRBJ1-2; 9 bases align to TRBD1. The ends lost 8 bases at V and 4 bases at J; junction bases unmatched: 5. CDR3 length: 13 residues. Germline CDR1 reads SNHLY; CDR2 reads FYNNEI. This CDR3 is CASDTGGFYGYTF. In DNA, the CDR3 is TGTGCCAGCGATACAGGGGGCTTCTATGGCTACACCTTC.

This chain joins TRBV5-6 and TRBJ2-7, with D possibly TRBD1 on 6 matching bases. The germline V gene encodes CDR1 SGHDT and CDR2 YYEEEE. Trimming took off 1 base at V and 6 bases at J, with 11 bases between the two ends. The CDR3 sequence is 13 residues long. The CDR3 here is CASSLLLGGEQYF. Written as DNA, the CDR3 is TGTGCCAGCAGCTTGCTTCTAGGGGGCGAGCAGTACTTC.

The CDR3 sequence: CASSREGQGSYEQYF. CDR3 DNA sequence: TGCGCCAGCAGCCGGGAGGGACAGGGAAGCTACGAGCAGTACTTC. The chain combines TRBV5-1 with TRBJ2-7; D perhaps matches TRBD1 (9 bases). Germline CDR1 reads SGHRS; CDR2 reads YFSETQ. V was pared by 4 bases and J by 3 bases, with 17 bases between. This CDR3 region has 15 residues.

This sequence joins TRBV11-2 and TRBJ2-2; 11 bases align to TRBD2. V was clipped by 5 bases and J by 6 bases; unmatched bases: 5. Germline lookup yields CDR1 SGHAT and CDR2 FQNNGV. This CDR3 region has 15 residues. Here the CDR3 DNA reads TGTGCCAGCAGCCCTGGGGGACTAGCGGCCGGGGAGCTGTTTTTT. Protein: CASSPGGLAAGELFF.

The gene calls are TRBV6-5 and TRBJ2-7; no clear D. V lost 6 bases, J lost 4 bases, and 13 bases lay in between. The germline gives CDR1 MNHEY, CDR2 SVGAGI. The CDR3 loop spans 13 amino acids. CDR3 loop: CASSRKTPYEQYV. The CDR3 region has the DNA TGTGCCAGCAGCCGGAAGACACCGTACGAGCAGTACGTC.

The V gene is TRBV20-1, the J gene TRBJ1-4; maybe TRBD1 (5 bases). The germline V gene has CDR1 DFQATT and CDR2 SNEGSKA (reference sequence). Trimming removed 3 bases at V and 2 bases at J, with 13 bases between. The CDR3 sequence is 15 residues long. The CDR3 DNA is TGCAGTGCTAGTTTACTTGGGGGGACTAATGAAAAACTGTTTTTT. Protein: CSASLLGGTNEKLFF.

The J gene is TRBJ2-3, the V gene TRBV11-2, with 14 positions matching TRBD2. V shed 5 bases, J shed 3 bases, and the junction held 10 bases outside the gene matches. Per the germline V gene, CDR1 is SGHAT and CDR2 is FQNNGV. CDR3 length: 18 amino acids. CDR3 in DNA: TGTGCCAGCAGCCAGAGACTAGCGGGGGGGCGGATGACAGATACGCAGTATTTT. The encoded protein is CASSQRLAGGRMTDTQYF.

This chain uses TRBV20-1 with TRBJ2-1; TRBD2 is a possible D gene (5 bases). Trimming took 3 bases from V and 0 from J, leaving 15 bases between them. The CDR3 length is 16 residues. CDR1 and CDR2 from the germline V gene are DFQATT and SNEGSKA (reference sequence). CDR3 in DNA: TGCAGTGCTAGTGGGTGGACTCCCAGCTCCTACAATGAGCAGTTCTTC. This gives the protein CSASGWTPSSYNEQFF.

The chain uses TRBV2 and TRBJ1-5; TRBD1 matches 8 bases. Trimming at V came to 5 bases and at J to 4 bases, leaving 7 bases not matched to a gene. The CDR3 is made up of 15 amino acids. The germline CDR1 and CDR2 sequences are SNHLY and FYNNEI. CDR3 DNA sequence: TGTGCCAGCAGTCAGGGGGCGCGGAATAATCAGCCCCAGCATTTT. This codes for CASSQGARNNQPQHF.

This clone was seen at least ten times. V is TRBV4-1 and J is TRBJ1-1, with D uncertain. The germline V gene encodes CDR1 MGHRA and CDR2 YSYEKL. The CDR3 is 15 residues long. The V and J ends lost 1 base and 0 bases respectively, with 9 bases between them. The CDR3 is CASSQAFPMNTEAFF. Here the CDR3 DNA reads TGCGCCAGCAGCCAAGCCTTCCCTATGAACACTGAAGCTTTCTTT.

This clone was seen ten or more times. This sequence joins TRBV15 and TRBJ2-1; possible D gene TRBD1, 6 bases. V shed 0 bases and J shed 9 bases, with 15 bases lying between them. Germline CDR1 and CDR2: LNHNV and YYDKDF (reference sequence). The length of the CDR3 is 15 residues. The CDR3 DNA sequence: TGTGCCACCAGCAGAGATAGGGCAGGGGACGGTGAGCAGTTCTTC. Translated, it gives CATSRDRAGDGEQFF.

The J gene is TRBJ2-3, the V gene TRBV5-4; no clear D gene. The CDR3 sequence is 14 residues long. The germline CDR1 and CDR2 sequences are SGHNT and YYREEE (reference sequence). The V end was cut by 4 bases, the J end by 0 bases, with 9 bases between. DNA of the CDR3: TGTGCCAGCAGCCCCCAAATTAGCACAGATACGCAGTATTTT. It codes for CASSPQISTDTQYF.

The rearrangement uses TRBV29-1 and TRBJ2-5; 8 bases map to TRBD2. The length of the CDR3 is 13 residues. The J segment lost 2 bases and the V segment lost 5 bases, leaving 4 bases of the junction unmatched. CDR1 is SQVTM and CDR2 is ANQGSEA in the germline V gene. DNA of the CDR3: TGCAGCGTTACCGGGACTAGACAAGAGACCCAGTACTTC. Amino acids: CSVTGTRQETQYF.

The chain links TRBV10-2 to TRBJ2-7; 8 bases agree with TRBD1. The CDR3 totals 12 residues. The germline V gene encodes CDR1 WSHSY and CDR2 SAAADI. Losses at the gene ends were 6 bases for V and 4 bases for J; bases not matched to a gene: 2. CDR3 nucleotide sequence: TGCGCCAGCAGCACAGGGGGGTACGAGCAGTACGTC. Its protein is CASSTGGYEQYV.

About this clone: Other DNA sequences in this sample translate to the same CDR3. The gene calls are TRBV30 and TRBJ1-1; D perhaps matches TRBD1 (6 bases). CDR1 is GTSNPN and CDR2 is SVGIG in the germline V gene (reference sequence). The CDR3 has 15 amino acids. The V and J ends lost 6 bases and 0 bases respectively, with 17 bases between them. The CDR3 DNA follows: TGTGCCTGCATTGGGGGCGTCATTATGAACACTGAAGCTTTCTTT. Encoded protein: CACIGGVIMNTEAFF.

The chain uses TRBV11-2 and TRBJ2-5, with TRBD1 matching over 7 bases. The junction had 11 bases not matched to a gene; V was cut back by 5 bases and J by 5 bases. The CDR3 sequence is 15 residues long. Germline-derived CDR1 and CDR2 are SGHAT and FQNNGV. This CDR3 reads CASSKGQTSRETQYF. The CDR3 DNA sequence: TGTGCCAGCAGCAAGGGACAGACGAGTCGGGAGACCCAGTACTTC.

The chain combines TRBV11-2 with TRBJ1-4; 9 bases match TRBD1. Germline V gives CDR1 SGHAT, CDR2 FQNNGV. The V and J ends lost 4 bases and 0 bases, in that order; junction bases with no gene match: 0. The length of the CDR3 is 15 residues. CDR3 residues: CASSWTGATNEKLFF. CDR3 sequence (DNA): TGTGCCAGCAGCTGGACAGGGGCAACTAATGAAAAACTGTTTTTT.

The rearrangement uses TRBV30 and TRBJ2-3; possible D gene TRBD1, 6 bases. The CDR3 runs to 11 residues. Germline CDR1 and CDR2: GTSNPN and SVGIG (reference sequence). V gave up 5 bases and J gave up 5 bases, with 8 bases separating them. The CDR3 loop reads CAWQGIDTQYF. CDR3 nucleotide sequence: TGTGCCTGGCAGGGGATAGATACGCAGTATTTT.

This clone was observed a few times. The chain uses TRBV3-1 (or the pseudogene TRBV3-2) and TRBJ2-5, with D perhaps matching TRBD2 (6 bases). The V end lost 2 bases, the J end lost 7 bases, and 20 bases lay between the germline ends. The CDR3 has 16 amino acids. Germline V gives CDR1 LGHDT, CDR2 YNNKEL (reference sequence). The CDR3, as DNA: TGTGCCAGCAGCCAAAAATCGACTAGTTTGGGCGGGACCCAGTACTTC. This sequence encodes CASSQKSTSLGGTQYF.

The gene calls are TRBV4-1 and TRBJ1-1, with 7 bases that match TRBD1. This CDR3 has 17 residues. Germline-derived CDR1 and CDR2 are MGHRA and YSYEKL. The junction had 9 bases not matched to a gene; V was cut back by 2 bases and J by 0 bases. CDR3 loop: CASSQPSRGRMNTEAFF. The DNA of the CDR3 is TGCGCCAGCAGCCAACCCAGCAGGGGGAGGATGAACACTGAAGCTTTCTTT.

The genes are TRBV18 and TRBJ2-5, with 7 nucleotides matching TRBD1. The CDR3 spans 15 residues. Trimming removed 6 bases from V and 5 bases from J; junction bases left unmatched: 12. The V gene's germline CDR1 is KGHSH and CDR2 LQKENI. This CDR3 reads CASSPRQGPTETQYF. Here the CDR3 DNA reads TGTGCCAGCTCCCCTCGACAGGGCCCTACGGAGACCCAGTACTTC.

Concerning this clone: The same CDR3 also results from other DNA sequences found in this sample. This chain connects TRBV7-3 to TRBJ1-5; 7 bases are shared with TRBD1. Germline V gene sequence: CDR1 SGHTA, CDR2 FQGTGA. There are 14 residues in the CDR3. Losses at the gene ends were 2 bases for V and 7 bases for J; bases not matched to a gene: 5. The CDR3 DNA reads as TGTGCCAGCAGCTTACAGGCAGGGGGGCAGCCCCAGCATTTT. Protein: CASSLQAGGQPQHF. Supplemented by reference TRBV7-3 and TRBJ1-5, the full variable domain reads GAGVSQTPSNKVTEKGKYVELRCDPISGHTALYWYRQSLGQGPEFLIYFQGTGAADDSGLPNDRFFAVRPEGSVSTLKIQRTERGDSAVYLCASSLQAGGQPQHFGDGTRLSIL.